This TCR beta chain was sequenced during a study of Ad26.COV2.S vaccination and SARS-CoV-2 variants. Study-level information: Enrollment placed the donor in the COV1001 Ad26.COV2.S trial arm. Intramuscular Ad26.COV2.S at 5x10^10 or 1x10^11 viral particles.

Concerning this clone itself: The antigen is not known.

Whole-study findings and limits: Those who received vaccine or placebo ended up with similar non-spike TCR breadth.

The CDR3 spans 17 residues. The germline CDR1 and CDR2 sequences are LNHNV and YYDKDF (reference sequence). The V gene lost 0 bases and the J gene lost 4 bases, with 18 bases spanning the gap. The treatment here: roughly 20 received Ad26.COV2.S at low or high dose, single or two shots; several received placebo; per-sample allocation not given. Sampling occurred on day 63 after the first vaccine or placebo injection. The sample came from a Boston adult aged 18-55 years. TCRdb's copy holds only in-frame clones and misses some; the assay was immunoSEQ multiplex PCR. The data show about 350,000 clones, around 89% seen once.

The TCR comes from a person between 18 and 65 years old who received the Ad26.COV2.S COVID-19 vaccine or a placebo. Sequencing was performed on peripheral blood, taken in a trial of Ad26.COV2.S vaccine versus placebo. J is TRBJ1-2 and V is TRBV15; D ambiguous. The CDR3 loop is CATSRDRLAQKSYGYTF. DNA for the CDR3: TGTGCCACCAGCAGAGATCGTTTGGCACAGAAAAGCTATGGCTACACCTTC. Filled out from reference TRBV15 and TRBJ1-2, the complete variable domain reads DAMVIQNPRYQVTQFGKPVTLSCSQTLNHNVMYWYQQKSSQAPKLLFHYYDKDFNNEADTPDNFQSRRPNTSFCFLDIRSPGLGDTAMYLCATSRDRLAQKSYGYTFGSGTRLTVV.